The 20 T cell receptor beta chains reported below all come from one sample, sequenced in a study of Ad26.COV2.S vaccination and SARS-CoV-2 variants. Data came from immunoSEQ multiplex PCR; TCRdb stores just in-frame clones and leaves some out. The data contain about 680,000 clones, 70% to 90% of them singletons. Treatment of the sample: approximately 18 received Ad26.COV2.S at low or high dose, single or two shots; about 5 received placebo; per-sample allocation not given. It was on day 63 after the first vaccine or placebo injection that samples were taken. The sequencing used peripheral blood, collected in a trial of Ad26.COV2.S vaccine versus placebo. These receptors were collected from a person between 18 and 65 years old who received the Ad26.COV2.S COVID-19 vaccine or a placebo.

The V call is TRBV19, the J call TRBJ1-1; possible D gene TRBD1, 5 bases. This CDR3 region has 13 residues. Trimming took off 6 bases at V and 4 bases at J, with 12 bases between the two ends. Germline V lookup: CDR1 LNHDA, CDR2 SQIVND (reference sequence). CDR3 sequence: CASSPGPSTEAFF. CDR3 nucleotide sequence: TGTGCCAGTAGCCCGGGACCGAGCACTGAAGCTTTCTTT.

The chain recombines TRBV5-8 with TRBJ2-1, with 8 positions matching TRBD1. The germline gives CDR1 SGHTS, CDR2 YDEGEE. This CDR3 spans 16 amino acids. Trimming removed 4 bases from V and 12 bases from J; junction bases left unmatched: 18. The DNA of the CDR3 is TGTGCCAGCAGCAACACTGTACTTAAGACAGGGGTTCGGCAGTTCTTC. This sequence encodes CASSNTVLKTGVRQFF.

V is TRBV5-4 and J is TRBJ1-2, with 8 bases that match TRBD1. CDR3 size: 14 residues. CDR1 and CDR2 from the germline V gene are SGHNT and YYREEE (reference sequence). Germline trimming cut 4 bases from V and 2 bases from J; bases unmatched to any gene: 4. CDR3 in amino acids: CASSMDRANYGYTF. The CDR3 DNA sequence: TGTGCCAGCAGCATGGACAGGGCAAACTATGGCTACACCTTC.

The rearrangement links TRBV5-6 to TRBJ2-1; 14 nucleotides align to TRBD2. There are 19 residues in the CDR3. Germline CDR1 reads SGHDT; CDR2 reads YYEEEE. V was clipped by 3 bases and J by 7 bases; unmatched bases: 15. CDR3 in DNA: TGTGCCAGCAGCTACCCTTATACCGAGACTAGCGGGGGGGCTAATGAGCAGTTCTTC. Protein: CASSYPYTETSGGANEQFF.

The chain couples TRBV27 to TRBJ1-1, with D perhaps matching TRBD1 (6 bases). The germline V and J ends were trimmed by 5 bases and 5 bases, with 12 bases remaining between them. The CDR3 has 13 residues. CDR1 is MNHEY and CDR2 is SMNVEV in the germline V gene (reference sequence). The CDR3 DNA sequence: TGTGCCAGCAGTCCATACAGGGATACTGAAGCTTTCTTT. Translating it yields CASSPYRDTEAFF.

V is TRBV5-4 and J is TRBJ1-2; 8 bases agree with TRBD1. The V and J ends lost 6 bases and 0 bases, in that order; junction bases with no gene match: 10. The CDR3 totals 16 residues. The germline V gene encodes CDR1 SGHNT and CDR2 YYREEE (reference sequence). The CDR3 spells CASNSLGQGTNYGYTF. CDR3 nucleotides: TGTGCCAGCAACTCACTCGGACAGGGAACTAACTATGGCTACACCTTC.

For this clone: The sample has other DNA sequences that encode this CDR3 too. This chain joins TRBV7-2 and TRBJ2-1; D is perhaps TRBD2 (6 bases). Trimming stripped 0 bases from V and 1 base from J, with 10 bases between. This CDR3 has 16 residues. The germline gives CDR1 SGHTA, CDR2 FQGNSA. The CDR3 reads CASSLAGGTSYNEQFF. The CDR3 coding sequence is TGTGCCAGCAGCTTAGCGGGCGGGACTTCCTACAATGAGCAGTTCTTC.

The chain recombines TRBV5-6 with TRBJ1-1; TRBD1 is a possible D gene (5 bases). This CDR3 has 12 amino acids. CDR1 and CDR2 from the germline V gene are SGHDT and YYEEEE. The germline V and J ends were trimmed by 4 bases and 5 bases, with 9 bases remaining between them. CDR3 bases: TGTGCCAGCAGCGGAAGACAGACTGAAGCTTTCTTT. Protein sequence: CASSGRQTEAFF.

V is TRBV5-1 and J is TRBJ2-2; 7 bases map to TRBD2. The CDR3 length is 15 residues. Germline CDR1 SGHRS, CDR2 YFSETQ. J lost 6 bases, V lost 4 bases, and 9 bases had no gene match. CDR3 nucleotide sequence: TGCGCCAGCAGCCTCGGGGAGGGTCCGGCCGGGGAGCTGTTTTTT. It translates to CASSLGEGPAGELFF.

The CDR3 coding sequence is TGCGCCAGCAGCCCAGCGGTAGGGAGAACCTACGAGCAGTACTTC. Encoded protein: CASSPAVGRTYEQYF. This chain connects TRBV5-1 to TRBJ2-7; D may be TRBD2 (5 bases). With 4 bases removed from V and 2 bases from J, the gap between germline ends came to 16 bases. The CDR3 is made up of 15 amino acids. CDR1 is SGHRS, CDR2 YFSETQ, per germline. Variable domain in full (rest from reference TRBV5-1 and TRBJ2-7): KAGVTQTPRYLIKTRGQQVTLSCSPISGHRSVSWYQQTPGQGLQFLFEYFSETQRNKGNFPGRFSGRQFSNSRSEMNVSTLELGDSALYLCASSPAVGRTYEQYFGPGTRLTVT.

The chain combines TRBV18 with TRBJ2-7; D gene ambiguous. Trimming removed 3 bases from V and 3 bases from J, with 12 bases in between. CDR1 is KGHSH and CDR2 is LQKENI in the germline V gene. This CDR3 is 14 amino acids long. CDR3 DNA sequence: TGTGCCAGCTCACCCAGGACGGACGTCTACGAGCAGTACTTC. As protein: CASSPRTDVYEQYF.

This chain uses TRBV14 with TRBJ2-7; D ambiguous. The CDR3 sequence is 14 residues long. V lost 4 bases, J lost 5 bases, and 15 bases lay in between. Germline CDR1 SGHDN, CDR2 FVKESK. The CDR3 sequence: CASSPSIPVDEQYF. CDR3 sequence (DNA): TGTGCCAGCAGCCCCTCGATACCCGTGGACGAGCAGTACTTC.

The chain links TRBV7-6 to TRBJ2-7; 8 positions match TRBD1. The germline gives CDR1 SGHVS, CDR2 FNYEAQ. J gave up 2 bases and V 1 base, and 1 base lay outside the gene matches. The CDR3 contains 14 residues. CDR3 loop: CASSLVQGAYEQYF. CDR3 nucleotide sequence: TGTGCCAGCAGCTTAGTACAGGGGGCCTACGAGCAGTACTTC.

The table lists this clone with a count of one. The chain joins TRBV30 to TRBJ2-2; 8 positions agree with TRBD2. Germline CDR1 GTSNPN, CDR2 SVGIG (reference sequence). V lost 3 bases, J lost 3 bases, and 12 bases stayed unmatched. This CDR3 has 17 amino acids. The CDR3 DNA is TGTGCCTGGAGGGCTAGCGGGTTCCCCCCATACACCGGGGAGCTGTTTTTT. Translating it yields CAWRASGFPPYTGELFF.

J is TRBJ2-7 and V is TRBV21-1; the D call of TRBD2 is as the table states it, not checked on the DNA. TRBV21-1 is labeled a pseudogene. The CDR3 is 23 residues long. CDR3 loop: CASSPQPFYSGAFSGSGTYLQYF. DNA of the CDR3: TGTGCCAGCAGCCCACAACCCTTTTACAGCGGAGCCTTTAGCGGGAGTGGAACCTACTTGCAGTACTTC.

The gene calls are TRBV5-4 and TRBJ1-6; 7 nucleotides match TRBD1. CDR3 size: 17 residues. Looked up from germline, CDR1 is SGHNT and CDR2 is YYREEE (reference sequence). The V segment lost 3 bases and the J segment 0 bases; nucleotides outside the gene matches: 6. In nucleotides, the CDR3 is TGTGCCAGCAGCTCGACAGGGAGAAGCTCCTATAATTCACCCCTCCACTTT. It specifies CASSSTGRSSYNSPLHF.

CDR3 DNA: TGTGCCAGCAGCGGGACAGGGGGGGACACCGGGGAGCTGTTTTTT. Protein sequence: CASSGTGGDTGELFF. V gene TRBV7-6 combines with J gene TRBJ2-2; 11 nucleotides match TRBD1. The CDR3 contains 15 residues. V dropped 5 bases and J dropped 3; count of bases not matched to a gene: 2. Germline V lookup: CDR1 SGHVS, CDR2 FNYEAQ. The complete variable domain, with remaining parts taken from reference TRBV7-6 and TRBJ2-2, reads GAGVSQSPRYKVTKRGQDVALRCDPISGHVSLYWYRQALGQGPEFLTYFNYEAQQDKSGLPNDRFSAERPEGSISTLTIQRTEQRDSAMYRCASSGTGGDTGELFFGEGSRLTVL.

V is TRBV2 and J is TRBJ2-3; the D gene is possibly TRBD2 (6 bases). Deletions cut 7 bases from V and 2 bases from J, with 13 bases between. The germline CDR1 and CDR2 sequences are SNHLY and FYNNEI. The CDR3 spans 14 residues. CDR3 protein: CASKTGTVTDTQYF. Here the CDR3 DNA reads TGTGCCAGCAAAACCGGGACTGTCACAGATACGCAGTATTTT.

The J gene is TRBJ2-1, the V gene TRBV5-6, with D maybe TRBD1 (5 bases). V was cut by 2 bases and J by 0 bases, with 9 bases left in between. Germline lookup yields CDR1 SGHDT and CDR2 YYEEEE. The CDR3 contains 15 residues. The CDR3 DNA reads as TGTGCCAGCAGCTTCCCTGGGGCCTCCTACAATGAGCAGTTCTTC. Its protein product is CASSFPGASYNEQFF. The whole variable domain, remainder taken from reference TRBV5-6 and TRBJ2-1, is DAGVTQSPTHLIKTRGQQVTLRCSPKSGHDTVSWYQQALGQGPQFIFQYYEEEERQRGNFPDRFSGHQFPNYSSELNVNALLLGDSALYLCASSFPGASYNEQFFGPGTRLTVL.

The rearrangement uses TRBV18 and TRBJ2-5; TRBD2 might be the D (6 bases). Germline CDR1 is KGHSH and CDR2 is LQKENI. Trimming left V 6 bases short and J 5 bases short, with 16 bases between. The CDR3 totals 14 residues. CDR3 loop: CASSAGLATETQYF. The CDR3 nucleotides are TGTGCCAGCTCCGCGGGGCTAGCTACGGAGACCCAGTACTTC.